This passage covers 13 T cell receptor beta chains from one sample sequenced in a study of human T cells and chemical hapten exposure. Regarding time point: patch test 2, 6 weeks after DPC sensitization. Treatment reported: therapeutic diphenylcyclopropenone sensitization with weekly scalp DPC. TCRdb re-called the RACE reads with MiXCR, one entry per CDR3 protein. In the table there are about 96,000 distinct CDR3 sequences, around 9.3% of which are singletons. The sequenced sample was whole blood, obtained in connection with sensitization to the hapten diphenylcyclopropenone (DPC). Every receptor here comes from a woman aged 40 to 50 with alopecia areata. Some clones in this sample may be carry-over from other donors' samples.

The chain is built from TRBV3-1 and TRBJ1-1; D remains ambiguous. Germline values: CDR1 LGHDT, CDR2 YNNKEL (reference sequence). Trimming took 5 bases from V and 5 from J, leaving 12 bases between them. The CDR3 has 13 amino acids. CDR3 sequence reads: CASSLTVGTEAFF. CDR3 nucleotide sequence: TGTGCCAGCAGCTTAACGGTTGGTACTGAAGCTTTCTTT. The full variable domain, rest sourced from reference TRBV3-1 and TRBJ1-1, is DTAVSQTPKYLVTQMGNDKSIKCEQNLGHDTMYWYKQDSKKFLKIMFSYNNKELIINETVPNRFSPKSPDKAHLNLHINSLELGDSAVYFCASSLTVGTEAFFGQGTRLTVV.

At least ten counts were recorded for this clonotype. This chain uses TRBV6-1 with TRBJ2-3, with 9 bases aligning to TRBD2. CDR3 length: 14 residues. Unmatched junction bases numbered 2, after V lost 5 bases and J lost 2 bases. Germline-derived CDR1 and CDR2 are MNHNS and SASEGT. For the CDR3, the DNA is TGTGCCAGCAGTAAGCGGGGGGACACAGATACGCAGTATTTT. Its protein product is CASSKRGDTDTQYF.

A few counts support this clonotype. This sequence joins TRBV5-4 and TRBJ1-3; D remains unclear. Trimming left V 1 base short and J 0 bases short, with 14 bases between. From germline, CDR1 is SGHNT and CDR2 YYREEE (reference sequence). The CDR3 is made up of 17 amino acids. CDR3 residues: CASSLTPTPRSGNTIYF. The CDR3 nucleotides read TGTGCCAGCAGCTTGACCCCAACTCCCCGCTCTGGAAACACCATATATTTT.

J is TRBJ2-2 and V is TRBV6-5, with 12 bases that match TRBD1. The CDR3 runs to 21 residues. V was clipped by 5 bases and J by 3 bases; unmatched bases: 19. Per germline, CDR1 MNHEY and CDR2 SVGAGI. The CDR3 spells CASSVHRDRGRTRGYTGELFF. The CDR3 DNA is TGTGCCAGCAGTGTCCACCGGGACAGGGGGCGAACTCGAGGCTACACCGGGGAGCTGTTTTTT.

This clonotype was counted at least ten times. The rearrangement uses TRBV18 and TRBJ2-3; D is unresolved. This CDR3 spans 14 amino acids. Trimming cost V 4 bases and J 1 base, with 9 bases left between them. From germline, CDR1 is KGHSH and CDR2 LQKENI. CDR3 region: CASSQSQGTDTQYF. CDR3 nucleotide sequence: TGTGCCAGCTCACAGTCACAAGGCACAGATACGCAGTATTTT.

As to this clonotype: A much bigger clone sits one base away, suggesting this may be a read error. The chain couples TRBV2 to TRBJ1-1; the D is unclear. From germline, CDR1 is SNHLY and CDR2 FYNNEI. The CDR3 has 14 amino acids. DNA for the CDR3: TGTGCCAGCATATACAGCGAATCACTACTTGAAACTTTCTTT. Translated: CASIYSESLLETFF.

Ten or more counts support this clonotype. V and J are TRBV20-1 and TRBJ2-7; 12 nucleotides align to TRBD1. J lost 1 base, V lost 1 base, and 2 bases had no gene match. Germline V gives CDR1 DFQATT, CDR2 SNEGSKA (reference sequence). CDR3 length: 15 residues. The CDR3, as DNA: TGCAGTGCTAGAGCGGGACAGGGGGCATCCTACGAGCAGTACTTC. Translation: CSARAGQGASYEQYF.

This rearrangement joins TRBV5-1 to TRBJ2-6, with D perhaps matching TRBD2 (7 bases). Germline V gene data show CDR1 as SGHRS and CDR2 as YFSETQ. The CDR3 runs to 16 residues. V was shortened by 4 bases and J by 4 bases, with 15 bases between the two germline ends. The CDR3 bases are TGCGCCAGCAGCCCTGGGGGGGCGGAAGGGGCCAACGTCCTGACTTTC. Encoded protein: CASSPGGAEGANVLTF.

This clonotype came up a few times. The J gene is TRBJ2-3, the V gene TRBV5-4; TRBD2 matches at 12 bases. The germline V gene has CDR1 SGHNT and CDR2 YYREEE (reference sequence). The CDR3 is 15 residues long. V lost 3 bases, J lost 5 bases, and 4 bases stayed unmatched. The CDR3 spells CASSSKLAGGDTQYF. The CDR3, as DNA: TGTGCCAGCAGCTCGAAACTAGCGGGAGGAGATACGCAGTATTTT.

CDR3 sequence (DNA): TGCGCCAGCAGCTTGTGGGGGTCTGCGGAGACCCAGTACTTC. Encoded protein: CASSLWGSAETQYF. This chain uses TRBV5-1 with TRBJ2-5; D possibly uses TRBD1 or TRBD2 (5 bases each). V was pared by 1 base and J by 5 bases, with 12 bases between. CDR3 length: 14 residues. Germline CDR1 SGHRS, CDR2 YFSETQ.

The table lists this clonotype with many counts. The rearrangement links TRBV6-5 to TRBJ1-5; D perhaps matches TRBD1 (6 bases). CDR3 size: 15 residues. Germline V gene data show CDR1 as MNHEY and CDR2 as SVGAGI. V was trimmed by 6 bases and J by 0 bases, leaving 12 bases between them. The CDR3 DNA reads TGTGCCAGCAGGGAACAGGGAGGTAGCAATCAGCCCCAGCATTTT. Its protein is CASREQGGSNQPQHF.

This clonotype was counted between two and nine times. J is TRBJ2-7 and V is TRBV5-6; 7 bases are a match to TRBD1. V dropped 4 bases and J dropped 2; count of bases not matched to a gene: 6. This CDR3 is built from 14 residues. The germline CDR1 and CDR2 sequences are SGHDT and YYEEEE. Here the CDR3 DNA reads TGTGCCAGCAGCATCAAGACAGGGACCTACGAGCAGTACTTC. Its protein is CASSIKTGTYEQYF.

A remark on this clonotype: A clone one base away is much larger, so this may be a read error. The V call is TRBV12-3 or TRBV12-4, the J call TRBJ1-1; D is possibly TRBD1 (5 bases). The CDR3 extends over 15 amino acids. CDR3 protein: CVSRTGPPGDTEAFF. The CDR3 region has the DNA TGTGTCAGCAGAACGGGACCGCCTGGGGACACTGAAGCTTTCTTT.